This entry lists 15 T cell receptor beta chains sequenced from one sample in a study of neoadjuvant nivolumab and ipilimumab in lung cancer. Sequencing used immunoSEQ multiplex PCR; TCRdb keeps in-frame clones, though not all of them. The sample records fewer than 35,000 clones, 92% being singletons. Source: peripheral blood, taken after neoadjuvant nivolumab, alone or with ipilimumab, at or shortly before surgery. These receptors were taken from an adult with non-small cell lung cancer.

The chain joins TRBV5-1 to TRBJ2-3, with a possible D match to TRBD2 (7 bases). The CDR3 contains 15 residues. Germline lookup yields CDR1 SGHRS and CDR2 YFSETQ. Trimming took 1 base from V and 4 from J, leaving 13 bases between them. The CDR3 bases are TGCGCCAGCAGCTTGAATAGGGGGGGGGCAGATACGCAGTATTTT. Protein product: CASSLNRGGADTQYF.

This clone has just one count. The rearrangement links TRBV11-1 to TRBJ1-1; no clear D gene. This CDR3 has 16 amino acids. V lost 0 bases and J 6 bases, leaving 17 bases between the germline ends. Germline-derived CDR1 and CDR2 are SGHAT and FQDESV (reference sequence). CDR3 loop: CASSLAYEIAGSEAFF. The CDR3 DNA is TGTGCCAGCAGCTTAGCTTATGAAATAGCGGGCTCTGAAGCTTTCTTT.

The CDR3 DNA reads as TGTGCCAGCAGCTTAACCACCGGGGAGCTGTTTTTT. It codes for CASSLTTGELFF. The rearrangement joins TRBV7-3 to TRBJ2-2; D gene ambiguous. The germline V and J ends were trimmed by 0 bases and 4 bases, with 0 bases remaining between them. The CDR3 extends over 12 amino acids. Germline values: CDR1 SGHTA, CDR2 FQGTGA.

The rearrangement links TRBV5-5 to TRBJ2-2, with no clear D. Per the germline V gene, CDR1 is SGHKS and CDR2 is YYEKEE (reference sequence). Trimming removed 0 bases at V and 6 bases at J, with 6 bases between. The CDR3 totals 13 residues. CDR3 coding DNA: TGTGCCAGCAGCTTGGTGGGTCCCGGGGAGCTGTTTTTT. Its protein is CASSLVGPGELFF. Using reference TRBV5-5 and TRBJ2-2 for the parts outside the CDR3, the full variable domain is DAGVTQSPTHLIKTRGQQVTLRCSPISGHKSVSWYQQVLGQGPQFIFQYYEKEERGRGNFPDRFSARQFPNYSSELNVNALLLGDSALYLCASSLVGPGELFFGEGSRLTVL.

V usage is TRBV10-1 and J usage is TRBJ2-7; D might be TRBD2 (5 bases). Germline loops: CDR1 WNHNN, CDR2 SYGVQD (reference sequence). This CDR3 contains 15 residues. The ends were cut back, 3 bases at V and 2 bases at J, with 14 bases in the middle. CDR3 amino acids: CASSDFTRGTYEQYF. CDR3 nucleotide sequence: TGCGCCAGCAGTGACTTTACACGGGGAACCTACGAGCAGTACTTC.

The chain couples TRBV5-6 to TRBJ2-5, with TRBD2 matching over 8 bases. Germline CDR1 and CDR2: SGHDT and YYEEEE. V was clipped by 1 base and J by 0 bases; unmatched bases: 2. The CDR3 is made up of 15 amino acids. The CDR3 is CASSLLAGNQETQYF. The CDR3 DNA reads TGTGCCAGCAGCTTGCTAGCGGGTAACCAAGAGACCCAGTACTTC.

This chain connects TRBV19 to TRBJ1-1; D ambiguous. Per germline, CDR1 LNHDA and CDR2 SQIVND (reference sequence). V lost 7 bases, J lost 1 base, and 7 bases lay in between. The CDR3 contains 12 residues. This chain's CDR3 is CASIRENTEAFF. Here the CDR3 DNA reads TGTGCCAGTATAAGGGAGAACACTGAAGCTTTCTTT.

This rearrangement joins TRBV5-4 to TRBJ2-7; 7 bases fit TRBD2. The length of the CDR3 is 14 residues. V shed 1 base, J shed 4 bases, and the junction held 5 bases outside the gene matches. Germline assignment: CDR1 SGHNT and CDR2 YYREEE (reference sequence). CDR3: CASSLQGGRYEQYF. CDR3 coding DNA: TGTGCCAGCAGCTTGCAGGGAGGGCGATACGAGCAGTACTTC.

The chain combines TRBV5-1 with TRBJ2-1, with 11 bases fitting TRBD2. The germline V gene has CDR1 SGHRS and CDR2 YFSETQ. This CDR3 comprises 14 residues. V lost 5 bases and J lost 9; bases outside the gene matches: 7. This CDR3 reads CASRPLAGGGEQFF. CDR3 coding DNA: TGCGCCAGCAGGCCCCTAGCGGGAGGTGGTGAGCAGTTCTTC.

CDR3 sequence reads: CASSVGLAGTNEQFF. As DNA, the CDR3 is TGTGCCAGCAGCGTAGGACTAGCGGGAACCAATGAGCAGTTCTTC. The chain recombines TRBV9 with TRBJ2-1, with 11 bases identical to TRBD2. The germline gives CDR1 SGDLS, CDR2 YYNGEE. Losses at the gene ends were 0 bases for V and 6 bases for J; bases not matched to a gene: 2. The CDR3 covers 15 residues.

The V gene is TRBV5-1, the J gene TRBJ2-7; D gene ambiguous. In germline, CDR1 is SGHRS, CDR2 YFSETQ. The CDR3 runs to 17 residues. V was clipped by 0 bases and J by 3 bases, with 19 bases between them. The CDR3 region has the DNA TGCGCCAGCAGCTTGGCCACTGGGTCGACTTCTTTCTACGAGCAGTACTTC. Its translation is CASSLATGSTSFYEQYF.

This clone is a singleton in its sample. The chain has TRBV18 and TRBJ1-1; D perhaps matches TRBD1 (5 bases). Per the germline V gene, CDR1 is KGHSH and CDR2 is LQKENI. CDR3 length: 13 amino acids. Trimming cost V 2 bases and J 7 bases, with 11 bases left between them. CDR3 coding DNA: TGTGCCAGCTCACCAGGGACCCGTGTTGAAGCTTTCTTT. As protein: CASSPGTRVEAFF.

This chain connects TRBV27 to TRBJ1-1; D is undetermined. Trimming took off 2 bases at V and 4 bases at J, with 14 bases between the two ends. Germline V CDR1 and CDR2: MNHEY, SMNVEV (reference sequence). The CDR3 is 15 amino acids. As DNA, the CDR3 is TGTGCCAGCAGTTTAAGAGGAACGACGGGCACTGAAGCTTTCTTT. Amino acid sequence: CASSLRGTTGTEAFF.

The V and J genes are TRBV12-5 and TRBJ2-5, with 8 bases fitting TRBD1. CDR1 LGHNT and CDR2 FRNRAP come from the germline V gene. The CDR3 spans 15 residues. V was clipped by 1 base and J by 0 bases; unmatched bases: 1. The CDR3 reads CASGLGTGYQETQYF. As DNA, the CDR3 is TGTGCTAGTGGTTTGGGGACAGGGTACCAAGAGACCCAGTACTTC.

The CDR3 nucleotides read TGTGCCAGCAGCTTAGCGATCGCGGGAAACACCATATATTTT. It is translated as CASSLAIAGNTIYF. The chain combines TRBV7-9 with TRBJ1-3; D unclear. This CDR3 has 14 amino acids. The V end was cut by 0 bases, the J end by 4 bases, with 7 bases between. CDR1 and CDR2 (germline): SEHNR, FQNEAQ (reference sequence).